The present TCR beta chain was sequenced within a study of cytomegalovirus exposure and HLA in healthy donors (dated by TCRdb to about 2017). A note on the overall study: In an earlier analysis of approximately 640 of the donors, 250 to 350 Gb of sequence data and 100 million or so unique TCR beta sequences from about 179 million T cells were reported. Approximately 310 gigabases of sequencing data and 91 million or so unique TCR sequences made up an early release that covered over 550 HLA-typed donors. Of the roughly 400 genotyped donors, around 81% fell in the genetic ancestry cluster associated with self-reported Caucasian donors. The study was designed to test whether signatures of past pathogen exposure could be identified by cataloging public T cell receptors. Using immunosequencing, the study profiled T cell repertoires from around 680 subjects and related those repertoires to cytomegalovirus serostatus. A separate validation cohort of 100 to 150 different subjects was used in addition to the roughly 700-subject first cohort. To predict cytomegalovirus infection status, the study combined high-throughput TCR immunosequencing, statistical association of individual TCRs with disease status, and machine learning. A later analysis re-examined previously published TCR beta repertoires from hundreds of donors and added high-resolution HLA genotyping to investigate patterns of TCR occurrence. The later analysis used no new phenotypic data to find candidate immune exposures, relying instead on TCR beta sequences and their occurrence across donors. To decide whether each TCR beta V gene segment behaved as functional or pseudogenic, an earlier analysis of 587 of the donors relied on high-throughput TCR beta sequencing. Donor age, sex, ethnicity and CMV serostatus were compiled together with the repertoire data. A later genetic analysis took genome-wide SNP genotypes for about three fifths of the 666 donors and used that subset as a discovery cohort. All discovery cohort repertoires had been generated using a single sequencing platform. Both class I and class II loci were covered by HLA typing, at four-digit resolution. The number of donors typed differed by locus, with roughly 620-630 for A, B, C, DRB1 and DQB1, approximately 500 for DQA1, 600 to 610 for DPA1, and roughly 450 for DPB1. Roughly 5 DR-DQ haplotypes were handled as single units for association and clustering, since linkage in the cohort was strong. Among several hundred genotyped donors of the cohort, an average of roughly 230,000 unique TCR beta nucleotide sequences was sequenced per donor, of which roughly 18% were non-productive.

The library was obtained by the immunoSEQ multiplex PCR assay. A mixture of 60 forward primers for TCR Vbeta segments and 13 reverse primers for TCR Jbeta segments was used in the multiplex PCR. The CDR3 region of rearranged TCR beta genes was amplified from genomic DNA with a multiplex PCR assay. The Illumina HiSeq System was used to sequence the amplified TCR beta libraries as 87-base-pair reads. From the authors' description of their analysis: A later analysis counted approximately 76 million unique TCR beta chains across the 666 repertoires, and 9.5 million to 11 million of these chains were shared by at least two donors. Raw reads were error-corrected and collapsed into unique sequences by a nearest-neighbor algorithm in which closely related sequences were merged to remove PCR and sequencing errors. CDR3 sequences were aligned to IMGT reference sequences to assign V, D and J gene segments. For a sequence to be retained, at least a six-nucleotide match to both a V gene segment and a J gene segment was required. Rearrangements were called productive when the CDR3 lacked stop codons and stayed in frame with V and J; all others were non-productive. CDR3 was defined according to IMGT convention as the region running from the second conserved V-encoded cysteine to the conserved J-encoded phenylalanine. Sequences without an unambiguous match to a single V gene segment were excluded from the earlier analysis of almost 600 of the donors. An earlier analysis of several hundred of the donors classified V segments as functional when productive rearrangements were above 56.7% and as segregating when the standard deviation between donors was above 5%. A statistical classification framework was developed to diagnose cytomegalovirus status using the catalog of TCR beta chain sequences. In a later analysis, TCR nucleotide sequences were compared against IMGT/GENE-DB human TR gene sequences so that V and J genes could be assigned. Using the TCRdist pipeline, a later analysis assigned CDR3 sequences along with most-parsimonious VDJ recombination scenarios. In a later analysis, every TCR beta chain was defined by the combination of its CDR3 amino acid sequence and its V-gene family, and reads without a unique V-gene family were dropped. A later analysis removed over 500 highly shared, low-generation-probability nucleotide sequences to deal with suspected cross-contamination and a sequencing artifact. For each public chain, a later analysis derived a clonal expansion index from normalized ranks of inferred template counts within each repertoire. In a later analysis, generation probabilities were computed with a VDJ recombination model fitted to out-of-frame rearrangements, and the resulting probabilities were checked against IGoR. A later analysis scored TCR-TCR, TCR-HLA and TCR-CMV co-occurrence with hypergeometric tests, applying a repertoire-size bias correction to TCR pairs. False discovery rates were estimated in a later analysis by permuting HLA or CMV assignments 20 times. In a later analysis, co-occurring TCRs were grouped using DBSCAN, and TCRdist sequence similarity was added for clustering within HLA-allele-positive subsets. Co-occurrence clustering excluded repertoires with fewer than 30,000 or more than 120,000 public chains, plus five with anomalous nucleotide sharing. Here the immuneACCESS table is served through TCRdb, limited to in-frame sequences with V and J called. Missing clones are a known gap in these copies; in checked studies unresolved V genes cover under half, and the rest lacks a known reason. V and J calls and clone size are given by that table; D and trimming were obtained from the DNA. For this sample the table gives approximately 71,000 clones, of which around 72% were detected only once. Together, the top ten hold roughly an eighth of the sample.

Cut back by 0 bases and 1 base, the V and J ends lie 7 bases apart. For CDR1 and CDR2, the germline V gene lists SGHRS and YFSETQ. The CDR3 goes from the cysteine to the phenylalanine over 14 residues. The only DNA kept is the CDR3, 42 bases in frame from the first base. The cohort consisted of 650 to 850 healthy bone marrow donors. At the time of sampling, every cohort member was nominally healthy, though immune exposures that went unrecorded were likely present. The donor was CMV seropositive and was included in the group of approximately 310 seropositive cohort members. Each donor provided a peripheral blood sample, and peripheral blood mononuclear cells were used for TCR beta sequencing. The Qiagen DNeasy Blood Extraction Kit was used to extract genomic DNA from the blood cell samples. Overall study outcomes, separate from this receptor: In an earlier analysis of fewer than 700 of the donors, most TCR beta V segments appeared in productive rearrangements about 87% or about 30% of the time, broadly matching IMGT annotations. Across donors, most TCR sequences were observed very rarely, whereas some public TCRs were present in many individuals. In the study, some 160 TCR beta chains were listed as associated with cytomegalovirus. Several of the top co-occurrence clusters appeared to be linked to parvovirus B19, influenza, CMV and Epstein-Barr virus, according to a later analysis. Roughly uniform sequencing depth across donors was assumed in presence/absence analyses, although this assumption may not hold. A further reported finding was that TCR beta sequences accurately predicted the HLA-A and HLA-B alleles for most subjects in the first cohort. Cytomegalovirus status was reported to be diagnosed by the classifier with high specificity and sensitivity in both the original and validation cohorts. In a later analysis, the rate of TCR association differed among HLA loci, with DRB1 alleles having the most associated TCRs and HLA-C alleles having the fewest. Linkage disequilibrium might explain the correlated functional status among segregating V segments, but an unknown experimental factor could not be excluded. For the cohort, immune exposure information was limited to CMV serostatus. Only TCR beta chains were sequenced in this cohort, and the absence of alpha or paired-chain data limited detectable features. HLA typing was unavailable for some donors at each locus, so association tests used only the typed subset. In a later genetic analysis, a missense DCLRE1C variant was associated with V-gene and J-gene trimming of TCR beta chains, and the association was replicated in an independent cohort. Because counts were too low, roughly 16 rarely observed V segments, including chromosome 9 orphons, were excluded from the earlier analysis of some 590 of the donors. A later analysis found that most CMV-associated TCR beta chains appeared HLA-restricted, with HLA associations seemingly driven largely by CMV exposure. It was suggested by the authors that the approach could potentially be generalized to other disease states and immunological phenotypes. In vitro tests confirmed that a few of the cytomegalovirus-associated TCR beta chains recognize cytomegalovirus antigens. In a later analysis, around 15,000 TCR beta sequences were associated with specific HLA alleles at a false discovery rate of 0.05. Compared with equally common non-associated chains, HLA-associated TCR beta chains in a later analysis were more clonally expanded and had lower generation probabilities. A cluster of highly shared sequence variants was judged likely to represent a technical artifact of the sequencing pipeline. When HLA alleles, especially DR and DQ, strongly co-occurred, attributing TCR associations to individual alleles was difficult. Compared with the 666-donor mean, donors in an Asian-associated ancestry cluster had fewer N-insertions in productive TCRs, according to a later genetic analysis. Some IMGT-functional V segments, including TRBV6-2 and TRBV6-3, could not be told apart with the 87-base-pair reads, so those segments were excluded.

Worth noting for this clone: It lacks a known antigen. Base qualities are not provided; no much larger clone lies one nucleotide away.

The rearrangement joined TRBV5-1 to TRBJ1-1, and the D gene may be TRBD1, 5 bases matching. Sequenced sample: PBMCs. This clonotype was sampled from a woman in her 40s in good health and CMV-seropositive. This receptor carries the CDR3 CASSLDTGNTEAFF. In nucleotides, the sequence is TGCGCCAGCAGCTTGGATACAGGGAACACTGAAGCTTTCTTT.